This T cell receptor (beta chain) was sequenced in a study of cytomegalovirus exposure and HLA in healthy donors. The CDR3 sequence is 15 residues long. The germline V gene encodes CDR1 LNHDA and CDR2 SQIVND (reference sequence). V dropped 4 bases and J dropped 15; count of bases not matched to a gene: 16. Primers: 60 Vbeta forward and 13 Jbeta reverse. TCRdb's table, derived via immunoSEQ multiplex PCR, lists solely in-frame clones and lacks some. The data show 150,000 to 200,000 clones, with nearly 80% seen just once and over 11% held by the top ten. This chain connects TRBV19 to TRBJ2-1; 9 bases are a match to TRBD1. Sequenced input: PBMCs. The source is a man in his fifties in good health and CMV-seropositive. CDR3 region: CASSTTGGASPRRFF. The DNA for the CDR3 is TGTGCCAGTAGTACGACAGGGGGTGCGAGTCCCCGGCGGTTCTTC.